Below are 5 T cell receptor beta chains sequenced from a single sample in a study of Ad26.COV2.S vaccination and SARS-CoV-2 variants. Described treatment: roughly 18 received Ad26.COV2.S at low or high dose, single or two shots; about 5 received placebo; per-sample allocation not given. Sampling was done on day 63 after the first vaccine or placebo injection. Only in-frame clones appear in the TCRdb table, and some are missing; sequencing was by immunoSEQ multiplex PCR. The sample has approximately 410,000 clones; approximately 88% are singletons. The sequences come from peripheral blood, collected in a trial of Ad26.COV2.S vaccine versus placebo. Source of these receptors: a person aged 18-60 years who received the Ad26.COV2.S COVID-19 vaccine or a placebo.

This chain joins TRBV7-2 and TRBJ2-5; a possible D gene is TRBD2 (7 bases). Trimming took 5 bases from V and 4 from J, leaving 20 bases between them. The CDR3 runs to 16 residues. CDR1 is SGHTA, CDR2 FQGNSA, per germline. CDR3 DNA sequence: TGTGCCAGCAGCCTTTGGGGGGGCGCAGGGGTAGAGACCCAGTACTTC. The encoded protein is CASSLWGGAGVETQYF.

The chain carries TRBV7-9 and TRBJ2-3, with 14 bases identical to TRBD2. CDR3 size: 17 residues. Germline assignment: CDR1 SEHNR and CDR2 FQNEAQ (reference sequence). V lost 4 bases and J lost 0; bases outside the gene matches: 3. CDR3 sequence: CASSSRTSGRSTDTQYF. The CDR3 nucleotides are TGTGCCAGCAGCTCCCGGACTAGCGGGAGGAGCACAGATACGCAGTATTTT.

The chain links TRBV7-6 to TRBJ2-3, with a tentative D call TRBD1 (5 bases). Trimming shortened V by 4 bases and J by 2 bases, and 10 bases separated the two germline ends. From germline, CDR1 is SGHVS and CDR2 FNYEAQ. The length of the CDR3 is 14 residues. CDR3 nucleotide sequence: TGTGCCAGCAGCTGGGGCGGCACCACAGATACGCAGTATTTT. Translated: CASSWGGTTDTQYF. The full variable domain, rest sourced from reference TRBV7-6 and TRBJ2-3, is GAGVSQSPRYKVTKRGQDVALRCDPISGHVSLYWYRQALGQGPEFLTYFNYEAQQDKSGLPNDRFSAERPEGSISTLTIQRTEQRDSAMYRCASSWGGTTDTQYFGPGTRLTVL.

This chain uses TRBV7-9 with TRBJ1-5; 10 nucleotides line up with TRBD1. The germline V gene encodes CDR1 SEHNR and CDR2 FQNEAQ (reference sequence). Trimming at V came to 5 bases and at J to 2 bases, leaving 0 bases not matched to a gene. There are 14 residues in the CDR3. CDR3 in DNA: TGTGCCAGCAGCGGGACAGGGGGCAATCAGCCCCAGCATTTT. Translating gives CASSGTGGNQPQHF.

The gene calls are TRBV29-1 and TRBJ1-2; unclear D gene. Germline CDR1 reads SQVTM; CDR2 reads ANQGSEA. The CDR3 runs to 14 residues. Between the trimmed V and J ends, which lost 0 bases and 7 bases, there was a span of 15 bases. The chain's CDR3 is CSVEDRAGLGGYTF. The DNA of the CDR3 is TGCAGCGTTGAAGATCGGGCAGGCCTCGGTGGCTACACCTTC.